Listed here are 31 T cell receptor beta chains from one sample, sequenced in a study of naive and memory T cell subsets. A UMI-containing oligonucleotide was joined by 3' ligation to the TCR cDNA template. Amplification of ligated cDNA took four PCR rounds with SP2 and nested alpha and beta constant primers. MiXCR, applied by TCRdb to the 5' RACE reads, yields one record per CDR3 protein. The data contain approximately 30,000 distinct CDR3 sequences, approximately 16% of them singletons. These receptors all stem from a female donor in good health.

The chain carries TRBV10-3 and TRBJ1-3; D is unresolved. Germline V lookup: CDR1 ENHRY, CDR2 SYGVKD. The CDR3 runs to 16 residues. V was clipped by 4 bases and J by 3 bases, with 16 bases between them. DNA of the CDR3: TGTGCCATCAGTGCTGGAGGCGGCGTTGGTGGAAACACCATATATTTT. This sequence encodes CAISAGGGVGGNTIYF.

This clonotype was observed a handful of times. V and J are TRBV5-1 and TRBJ1-1; D remains ambiguous. Deletions cut 1 base from V and 1 base from J, with 8 bases between. The CDR3 is 14 amino acids. Germline V gene data show CDR1 as SGHRS and CDR2 as YFSETQ. The CDR3 region is CASSLSASNTEAFF. The CDR3 coding sequence is TGCGCCAGCAGCTTGTCGGCTTCGAACACTGAAGCTTTCTTT.

This clonotype was detected ten times or more. The chain recombines TRBV12-3 or TRBV12-4 with TRBJ1-4; 7 bases are shared with TRBD1. The CDR3 has 15 residues. J lost 8 bases, V lost 5 bases, and 11 bases had no gene match. The CDR3 DNA reads as TGTGCCAGCAGTCCAAGGACAGGTACCGGAGAAAAACTGTTTTTT. This gives the protein CASSPRTGTGEKLFF.

This clonotype is medium-sized (0.01 to 0.1%) by share. This rearrangement joins TRBV20-1 to TRBJ2-1, with 7 nucleotides matching TRBD2. From germline, CDR1 is DFQATT and CDR2 SNEGSKA (reference sequence). The V gene end was trimmed by 3 bases and the J gene end by 6 bases; junction bases not matched to a gene: 11. This CDR3 is built from 15 residues. CDR3 DNA: TGCAGTGCTAGGTCGGTGGGGGGGGGTTTCAATGAGCAGTTCTTC. Protein sequence: CSARSVGGGFNEQFF.

This clonotype was seen at least ten times. The J gene is TRBJ2-4, the V gene TRBV11-2; D is unresolved. Germline V gene sequence: CDR1 SGHAT, CDR2 FQNNGV. The CDR3 contains 15 residues. With 5 bases removed from V and 0 bases from J, the gap between germline ends came to 11 bases. CDR3 residues: CASSPTALAKNIQYF. The CDR3 DNA follows: TGTGCCAGCAGCCCCACAGCATTAGCCAAAAACATTCAGTACTTC.

This clonotype turned up a few times. The chain carries TRBV6-5 and TRBJ1-1, with TRBD1 as a possible D gene (5 bases). Trimming removed 3 bases at V and 5 bases at J, with 13 bases between. This CDR3 region has 14 residues. Per germline, CDR1 MNHEY and CDR2 SVGAGI. The CDR3 region has the DNA TGTGCCAGCAGTTATCGGCAGGGTCGTACTGAAGCTTTCTTT. Translation gives CASSYRQGRTEAFF.

By sample fraction, this clonotype is medium-sized. V and J are TRBV18 and TRBJ2-5; 10 bases align to TRBD2. Per the germline V gene, CDR1 is KGHSH and CDR2 is LQKENI. This CDR3 contains 15 residues. V lost 4 bases to trimming and J lost 5 bases; unmatched junction nucleotides: 7. CDR3 DNA sequence: TGTGCCAGCTCACTAGCGGGGGGACGACGGGAGACCCAGTACTTC. It specifies CASSLAGGRRETQYF.

The chain has TRBV7-7 and TRBJ2-1; D is ambiguous. Germline V gene lookup returns CDR1 SSHAT and CDR2 FNYEAQ (reference sequence). The length of the CDR3 is 15 residues. Deletions cut 6 bases from V and 0 bases from J, with 12 bases between. CDR3 DNA: TGTGCCAGCAGTTTCGACCGGAGCTCCTACAATGAGCAGTTCTTC. Translated: CASSFDRSSYNEQFF. The full variable domain, its missing parts supplied by reference TRBV7-7 and TRBJ2-1, is GAGVSQSPRYKVTKRGQDVTLRCDPISSHATLYWYQQALGQGPEFLTYFNYEAQPDKSGLPSDRFSAERPEGSISTLTIQRTEQRDSAMYRCASSFDRSSYNEQFFGPGTRLTVL.

The chain carries TRBV5-1 and TRBJ2-5; D is perhaps TRBD2 (5 bases). The ends were cut back, 1 base at V and 4 bases at J, with 11 bases in the middle. CDR1 and CDR2 from the germline V gene are SGHRS and YFSETQ. The CDR3 totals 14 residues. As DNA, the CDR3 is TGCGCCAGCAGCTTGCAACTAGAGGGAGAGACCCAGTACTTC. Translating gives CASSLQLEGETQYF.

This clonotype was observed once. The chain links TRBV27 to TRBJ1-1, with D hard to call. Between the trimmed V and J ends, which lost 4 bases and 6 bases, there was a span of 9 bases. Germline CDR1 is MNHEY and CDR2 is SMNVEV (reference sequence). The CDR3 covers 12 residues. The CDR3 here is CASSSVGSEAFF. The CDR3 DNA is TGTGCCAGCAGTTCAGTGGGTTCTGAAGCTTTCTTT.

This clonotype was detected ten times or more. The chain is built from TRBV20-1 and TRBJ1-4; a possible D gene is TRBD1 (5 bases). The CDR3 contains 13 residues. Per the germline V gene, CDR1 is DFQATT and CDR2 is SNEGSKA (reference sequence). Trimming shortened V by 1 base and J by 10 bases, and 13 bases separated the two germline ends. CDR3 nucleotide sequence: TGCAGTGCTAGAGGGGACGTCTACGGAAAACTGTTTTTT. This sequence encodes CSARGDVYGKLFF.

This clonotype was picked up many times. V is TRBV10-3 and J is TRBJ1-2, with unresolved D. CDR1 is ENHRY, CDR2 SYGVKD, per germline. The CDR3 is 15 amino acids. V was clipped by 3 bases and J by 1 base, with 12 bases between them. The CDR3 sequence: CAISDRAPLNYGYTF. CDR3 bases: TGTGCCATCAGTGACCGAGCCCCACTTAACTATGGCTACACCTTC.

The rearrangement uses TRBV14 and TRBJ2-7; no reliable D call. The CDR3 is made up of 13 amino acids. The V and J ends lost 4 bases and 2 bases respectively, with 9 bases between them. The germline CDR1 and CDR2 sequences are SGHDN and FVKESK. The CDR3 DNA reads TGTGCCAGCAGCCCCAGCCCAGCCTACGAGCAGTACTTC. It is translated as CASSPSPAYEQYF.

The genes are TRBV29-1 and TRBJ2-5, with 9 bases lining up with TRBD1. V dropped 8 bases and J dropped 4; count of bases not matched to a gene: 8. The germline V gene encodes CDR1 SQVTM and CDR2 ANQGSEA. This CDR3 is built from 13 residues. The CDR3 reads CSTGTGNSETQYF. DNA of the CDR3: TGCAGCACTGGGACAGGGAATTCAGAGACCCAGTACTTC.

Ten or more counts support this clonotype. The V call is TRBV2, the J call TRBJ2-7; D uncertain. V shed 6 bases and J shed 7 bases, with 10 bases lying between them. CDR1 is SNHLY and CDR2 is FYNNEI in the germline V gene. The CDR3 is 11 amino acids. CDR3 amino acids: CASSHASEQYF. In DNA form, the CDR3 reads TGTGCCAGCAGCCACGCCTCTGAGCAGTACTTC.

This chain connects TRBV20-1 to TRBJ2-1; 14 nucleotides match TRBD2. The V gene's germline CDR1 is DFQATT and CDR2 SNEGSKA (reference sequence). Trimming took 6 bases from V and 0 from J; bases not matched to a gene: 7. The CDR3 spans 17 residues. CDR3 loop: CSAAGLAGANSYNEQFF. The CDR3 DNA is TGCAGTGCCGCGGGACTAGCGGGGGCCAACTCCTACAATGAGCAGTTCTTC.

This clonotype was recorded many times. The gene calls are TRBV20-1 and TRBJ2-3, with TRBD2 matching 9 bases. The CDR3 totals 15 residues. V dropped 5 bases and J dropped 5; count of bases not matched to a gene: 11. CDR1 is DFQATT, CDR2 SNEGSKA, per germline (reference sequence). The CDR3 sequence is CSAWGLARDGDTQYF. The DNA of the CDR3 is TGCAGTGCTTGGGGACTAGCTCGGGACGGAGATACGCAGTATTTT.

For this clonotype: At one end, the junction sequence differs from germline, possibly due to a read error. The chain has TRBV20-1 and TRBJ1-2; a possible D gene is TRBD1 (6 bases). The CDR3 is 13 amino acids. Germline V gene lookup returns CDR1 DFQATT and CDR2 SNEGSKA (reference sequence). CDR3 sequence: CSARQGNSYGDTF. The DNA of the CDR3 is TGCAGTGCTAGACAGGGGAATAGCTATGGCGACACCTTC.

The count of this clonotype is one. The gene calls are TRBV25-1 and TRBJ2-4, with 12 bases identical to TRBD1. The V and J ends lost 6 bases and 2 bases, in that order; junction bases with no gene match: 14. The CDR3 runs to 19 residues. Germline V gene lookup returns CDR1 MGHDK and CDR2 SYGVNS. CDR3 region: CASSASRDRGRVTKNIQYF. The CDR3 bases are TGTGCCAGCAGCGCTTCCCGGGACAGGGGGCGTGTGACCAAAAACATTCAGTACTTC.

The chain employs TRBV5-4 and TRBJ1-1; D possibly corresponds to TRBD1 (5 bases). This CDR3 is 14 amino acids long. Germline V lookup: CDR1 SGHNT, CDR2 YYREEE (reference sequence). Trimming took 2 bases from V and 5 from J, leaving 13 bases between them. The CDR3: CASSFGASNTEAFF. The CDR3 DNA reads as TGTGCCAGCAGCTTCGGGGCTTCGAATACTGAAGCTTTCTTT.

By frequency in the sample, this clonotype is medium-sized. The genes are TRBV24-1 and TRBJ2-3, with D tentatively TRBD2 (5 bases). V was pared by 5 bases and J by 0 bases, with 8 bases between. From germline, CDR1 is KGHDR and CDR2 SFDVKD. The length of the CDR3 is 14 residues. The CDR3 sequence is CATSASGSTDTQYF. The DNA of the CDR3 is TGTGCCACCAGTGCCAGCGGAAGCACAGATACGCAGTATTTT.

Only one count was recorded for this clonotype. This rearrangement joins TRBV12-3 or TRBV12-4 to TRBJ1-1; the D is unclear. This CDR3 is built from 14 residues. V shed 3 bases and J shed 5 bases, with 13 bases lying between them. CDR3 sequence: CASSLGSSQTEAFF. As DNA, the CDR3 is TGTGCCAGCAGTTTGGGGTCTTCCCAGACTGAAGCTTTCTTT.

Many counts were recorded for this clonotype. The rearrangement uses TRBV29-1 and TRBJ2-7; no definite D call. Looked up from germline, CDR1 is SQVTM and CDR2 is ANQGSEA. Trimming pared 7 bases from V and 3 bases from J, leaving 7 bases between. There are 10 residues in the CDR3. In nucleotides, the CDR3 is TGCAGCGCCGGAGACTACGAGCAGTACTTC. Translating it yields CSAGDYEQYF.

The chain is built from TRBV24-1 and TRBJ2-3, with a weak D call TRBD2 (6 bases). This CDR3 contains 16 residues. The ends were cut back, 3 bases at V and 3 bases at J, with 15 bases in the middle. Germline V gives CDR1 KGHDR, CDR2 SFDVKD. The CDR3 bases are TGTGCCACCAGTGATGGCAGGGAGGTTGTTACAGATACGCAGTATTTT. Translation: CATSDGREVVTDTQYF.

The chain carries TRBV20-1 and TRBJ2-4; 11 bases map to TRBD2. The CDR3 runs to 16 residues. V gave up 3 bases and J gave up 2 bases; unmatched junction bases: 6. Germline V gene sequence: CDR1 DFQATT, CDR2 SNEGSKA (reference sequence). This CDR3 is CSASDRLAGTKNIQYF. The CDR3 nucleotides read TGCAGTGCTAGTGATCGACTAGCGGGGACCAAAAACATTCAGTACTTC.

There are a few counts of this clonotype. V gene TRBV7-2 combines with J gene TRBJ1-6; D is ambiguous. Germline V gene lookup returns CDR1 SGHTA and CDR2 FQGNSA. Trimming stripped 1 base from V and 6 bases from J, with 10 bases between. This CDR3 spans 15 amino acids. The CDR3 reads CASSLGPVSNSPLHF. As DNA, the CDR3 is TGTGCCAGCAGCTTAGGGCCAGTCTCTAATTCACCCCTCCACTTT. The whole variable domain, remainder taken from reference TRBV7-2 and TRBJ1-6, is GAGVSQSPSNKVTEKGKDVELRCDPISGHTALYWYRQSLGQGLEFLIYFQGNSAPDKSGLPSDRFSAERTGGSVSTLTIQRTQQEDSAVYLCASSLGPVSNSPLHFGNGTRLTVT.

CDR3 protein: CASSGDLQETQYF. The CDR3 nucleotides read TGTGCCAGCAGCGGGGACTTGCAAGAGACCCAGTACTTC. V usage is TRBV27 and J usage is TRBJ2-5, with D maybe TRBD2 (6 bases). The germline CDR1 and CDR2 sequences are MNHEY and SMNVEV (reference sequence). The CDR3 runs to 13 residues. Trimming took 6 bases from V and 2 from J, leaving 10 bases between them.

The chain couples TRBV10-3 to TRBJ2-7; weak D call: TRBD1 (6 bases). Germline lookup yields CDR1 ENHRY and CDR2 SYGVKD. Trimming took 6 bases from V and 0 from J, leaving 15 bases between them. The CDR3 covers 15 residues. CDR3 amino acids: CAISLSDSSSYEQYF. Here the CDR3 DNA reads TGTGCCATCAGCCTTTCGGACAGCAGCTCCTACGAGCAGTACTTC.

This chain links TRBV5-5 with TRBJ1-6; no reliable D call. Deletions cut 0 bases from V and 0 bases from J, with 7 bases between. This CDR3 is 16 amino acids long. Germline V gene data show CDR1 as SGHKS and CDR2 as YYEKEE (reference sequence). Here the CDR3 reads CASSLDTSSYNSPLHF. DNA for the CDR3: TGTGCCAGCAGCTTGGACACGAGCTCCTATAATTCACCCCTCCACTTT.

Ten or more counts support this clonotype. The chain carries TRBV6-1 and TRBJ2-6; D might be TRBD1 (6 bases). CDR1 is MNHNS, CDR2 SASEGT, per germline. Trimming took 7 bases from V and 1 from J, leaving 11 bases between them. The CDR3 totals 15 residues. CDR3 in amino acids: CASTGHYSGANVLTF. CDR3 nucleotides: TGTGCCAGCACGGGACACTATTCTGGGGCCAACGTCCTGACTTTC.

This clonotype showed up just a few times. V and J are TRBV7-2 and TRBJ2-1, with 7 bases lining up with TRBD2. The germline gives CDR1 SGHTA, CDR2 FQGNSA. There are 13 residues in the CDR3. The J segment lost 10 bases and the V segment lost 4 bases, leaving 7 bases of the junction unmatched. The CDR3 reads CASSSERGREQFF. For the CDR3, the DNA is TGTGCCAGCAGCTCCGAGCGGGGCAGGGAGCAGTTCTTC.